The 5 T cell receptor beta chains below come from one sample, sequenced in a study of T-cell memory formation after mild COVID-19 (dated by TCRdb to about 2021). The library relied on 5' RACE. Sequencing used an Illumina NovaSeq 6000. TCRdb reran the public reads through fastp at Q25 and MiXCR, keeping productive beta chains. CDR3 protein sequences are deduplicated, and each keeps its most common genes and DNA. The table for this sample lists over 450,000 distinct CDR3 sequences; around 21% of them were counted only once. The ten largest clones take up 12% of the sample. What was sequenced was PBMCs or a T cell subset sorted from them (not recorded which). Receptors were obtained from an adult woman who had mild COVID-19 (a few samples of this study predate the infection). The sample titles of this study are shuffled in the database, so cell type and time point are left out; the donor was told from shared clones.

This clonotype appeared a few times. The chain employs TRBV5-1 and TRBJ2-7; no definite D call. Germline values: CDR1 SGHRS, CDR2 YFSETQ. The CDR3 contains 14 residues. V gave up 0 bases and J gave up 3 bases, with 10 bases separating them. CDR3 DNA: TGCGCCAGCAGCTTGGCCGACCCTTTCTACGAGCAGTACTTC. Protein product: CASSLADPFYEQYF.

There are a few counts of this clonotype. The chain recombines TRBV20-1 with TRBJ2-3; 9 bases align to TRBD2. The CDR3 extends over 15 amino acids. The junction had 6 bases not matched to a gene; V was cut back by 0 bases and J by 5 bases. CDR1 and CDR2 (germline): DFQATT, SNEGSKA (reference sequence). The CDR3 bases are TGCAGTGCTAGAGATCGATGGCGGGAGGGAGATACGCAGTATTTT. Encoded protein: CSARDRWREGDTQYF.

This clonotype was counted a few times. The J gene is TRBJ2-3, the V gene TRBV4-1; 9 bases map to TRBD1. The germline CDR1 and CDR2 sequences are MGHRA and YSYEKL. The CDR3 length is 20 residues. The V segment lost 2 bases and the J segment 9 bases; nucleotides outside the gene matches: 24. The CDR3 nucleotides are TGCGCCAGCAGCCAACTCACCCGGTGGACAGGGGCCGGGGGAAGGGGGACGCAGTATTTT. Protein: CASSQLTRWTGAGGRGTQYF.

In this sample, this clonotype turned up a few times. The chain has TRBV6-2 or TRBV6-3 and TRBJ2-1; D unclear. Trimming cost V 3 bases and J 10 bases, with 10 bases left between them. The CDR3 is 12 amino acids. Germline values: CDR1 MNHEY, CDR2 SVGEGT. CDR3 in amino acids: CASSYVSGEQFF. CDR3 in DNA: TGTGCCAGCAGTTATGTTTCAGGAGAGCAGTTCTTC.

This clonotype has more than one count but fewer than ten. This chain joins TRBV20-1 and TRBJ2-3; tentative D call: TRBD2 (6 bases). Germline V gene lookup returns CDR1 DFQATT and CDR2 SNEGSKA (reference sequence). The CDR3 is 14 amino acids. Trimming stripped 5 bases from V and 0 bases from J, with 12 bases between. The CDR3 DNA reads TGCAGTGCTCGGGACTTAACAAGCACAGATACGCAGTATTTT. Translation gives CSARDLTSTDTQYF.